This T cell receptor (beta chain) was sequenced for a study of T cell repertoires in cytomegalovirus infection. Study-level results: Carriers of CMV plus the relevant HLA were identified by cumulative public TCR beta family frequency.

This CDR3 has 14 residues. Germline assignment: CDR1 DFQATT and CDR2 SNEGSKA (reference sequence). Trimming left V 0 bases short and J 7 bases short, with 15 bases between. MiXCR, run by TCRdb on the reads, gives a single entry per CDR3 protein. The sample includes hundreds of thousands of distinct CDR3 sequences, roughly a sixth of them seen just once. As concerns this clonotype: The antigen is undetermined.

V is TRBV20-1 and J is TRBJ1-1; no clear D. Source material: PBMCs. The sequence was collected from a human donor in good health (CMV status not recorded). Some clones in this sample may be carry-over from other donors' samples. CDR3 residues: CSARDTQARLEAFF. Written as DNA, the CDR3 is TGCAGTGCTAGAGATACCCAGGCTCGCCTTGAAGCTTTCTTT.